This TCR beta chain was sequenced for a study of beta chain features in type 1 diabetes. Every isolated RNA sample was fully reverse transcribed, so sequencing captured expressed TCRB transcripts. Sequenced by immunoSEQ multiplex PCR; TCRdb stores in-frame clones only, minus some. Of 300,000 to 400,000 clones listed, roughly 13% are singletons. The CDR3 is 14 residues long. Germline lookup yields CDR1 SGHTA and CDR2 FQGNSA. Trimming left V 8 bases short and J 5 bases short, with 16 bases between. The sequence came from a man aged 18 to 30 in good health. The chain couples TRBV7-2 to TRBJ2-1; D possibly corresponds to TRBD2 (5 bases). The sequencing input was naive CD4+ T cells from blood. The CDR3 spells CASRRSRDHNEQFF. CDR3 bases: TGTGCCAGCCGGAGGAGTAGGGATCACAATGAGCAGTTCTTC.